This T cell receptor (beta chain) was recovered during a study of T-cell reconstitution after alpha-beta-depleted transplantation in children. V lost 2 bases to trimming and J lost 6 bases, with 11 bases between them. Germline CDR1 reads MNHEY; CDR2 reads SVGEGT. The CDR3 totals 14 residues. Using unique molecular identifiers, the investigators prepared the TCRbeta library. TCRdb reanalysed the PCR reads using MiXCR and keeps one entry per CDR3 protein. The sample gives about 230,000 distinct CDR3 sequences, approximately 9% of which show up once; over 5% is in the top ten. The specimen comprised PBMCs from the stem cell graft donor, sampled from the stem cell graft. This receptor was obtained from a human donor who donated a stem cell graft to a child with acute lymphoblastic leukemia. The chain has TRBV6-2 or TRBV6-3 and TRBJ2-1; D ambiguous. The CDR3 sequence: CASSYGLAFNEQFF. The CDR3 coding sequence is TGTGCCAGCAGTTACGGCTTGGCTTTCAATGAGCAGTTCTTC.